Listed here are 10 T cell receptor beta chains from one sample, sequenced in a study of blood T cell repertoires in COVID-19. Libraries were prepared by immunoSEQ multiplex PCR; TCRdb keeps only in-frame clonotypes and omits some of them. The sample carries around 71,000 clones, around 86% recorded once. Sequencing used peripheral blood. Receptors originate from an older woman with acute or convalescent COVID-19.

J is TRBJ2-5 and V is TRBV28, with 9 bases identical to TRBD2. Germline CDR1 and CDR2: MDHEN and SYDVKM. This CDR3 spans 13 amino acids. J gave up 5 bases and V 6 bases, and 4 bases lay outside the gene matches. CDR3 protein: CASRSGGWETQYF. The CDR3 DNA reads as TGTGCCAGCAGGAGCGGGGGGTGGGAGACCCAGTACTTC.

The chain has TRBV7-9 and TRBJ2-1, with unresolved D. Trimming stripped 2 bases from V and 3 bases from J, with 8 bases between. CDR3 length equals 14 residues. From germline, CDR1 is SEHNR and CDR2 FQNEAQ (reference sequence). The CDR3 reads CASSLTRSYNEQFF. The CDR3 DNA is TGTGCCAGCAGCTTAACCCGGAGCTACAATGAGCAGTTCTTC.

The CDR3 DNA sequence: TGTGCCAGCAGTTTAGGCAGGGTGAGTGAGCAGTTCTTC. This sequence encodes CASSLGRVSEQFF. This chain joins TRBV12-3 or TRBV12-4 and TRBJ2-1; D perhaps matches TRBD1 (5 bases). The CDR3 spans 13 residues. V was trimmed by 1 base and J by 9 bases, leaving 10 bases between them.

The gene calls are TRBV28 and TRBJ1-6; a weak D match, TRBD1 (6 bases). The germline CDR1 and CDR2 sequences are MDHEN and SYDVKM. Trimming pared 2 bases from V and 4 bases from J, leaving 6 bases between. The CDR3 sequence is 14 residues long. CDR3 region: CASSLQGYNSPLHF. CDR3 DNA: TGTGCCAGCAGTTTACAGGGGTATAATTCACCCCTCCACTTT.

V and J are TRBV7-2 and TRBJ2-7; 7 nucleotides agree with TRBD2. V dropped 5 bases and J dropped 6; count of bases not matched to a gene: 4. This CDR3 comprises 12 residues. In germline, CDR1 is SGHTA, CDR2 FQGNSA. The CDR3 bases are TGTGCCAGCAGCCCCCGCGGGGGCGAGCAGTACTTC. Its protein is CASSPRGGEQYF.

The chain has TRBV7-2 and TRBJ1-5; D gene ambiguous. V was pared by 5 bases and J by 2 bases, with 10 bases between. CDR1 is SGHTA, CDR2 FQGNSA, per germline. This CDR3 has 14 residues. The CDR3 loop reads CASSAGWGNQPQHF. The DNA of the CDR3 is TGTGCCAGCAGCGCCGGGTGGGGCAATCAGCCCCAGCATTTT.

V and J are TRBV6-5 and TRBJ1-2; tentative D call: TRBD1 (6 bases). The V and J ends lost 6 bases and 4 bases respectively, with 18 bases between them. Germline V gives CDR1 MNHEY, CDR2 SVGAGI. The CDR3 consists of 15 residues. DNA for the CDR3: TGTGCCAGCAGGGCCGACGGACAGAACCCCTATGGCTACACCTTC. Its protein product is CASRADGQNPYGYTF.

The V gene is TRBV5-6, the J gene TRBJ1-4, with 9 bases lining up with TRBD1. The ends lost 4 bases at V and 6 bases at J; junction bases unmatched: 4. This CDR3 has 14 amino acids. Germline assignment: CDR1 SGHDT and CDR2 YYEEEE. As DNA, the CDR3 is TGTGCCAGCAGCCGGGGGGACAGGGATGAAAAACTGTTTTTT. The encoded protein is CASSRGDRDEKLFF.

The chain recombines TRBV27 with TRBJ1-5; perhaps TRBD1 as D (5 bases). V shed 3 bases and J shed 4 bases, with 13 bases lying between them. This CDR3 has 15 residues. CDR1 and CDR2 from the germline V gene are MNHEY and SMNVEV (reference sequence). In nucleotides, the CDR3 is TGTGCCAGCAGTTTGAACGGGGGGGAGAATCAGCCCCAGCATTTT. Its protein is CASSLNGGENQPQHF.

The chain is built from TRBV3-1 (or the pseudogene TRBV3-2) and TRBJ2-3; TRBD2 aligns across 9 bases. Germline CDR1 is LGHDT and CDR2 is YNNKEL (reference sequence). V shed 4 bases and J 1 base; nucleotides not matched to a gene: 0. This CDR3 is 14 amino acids long. In DNA form, the CDR3 reads TGTGCCAGCAGCCGGACTAGCGGCACAGATACGCAGTATTTT. Translation: CASSRTSGTDTQYF.